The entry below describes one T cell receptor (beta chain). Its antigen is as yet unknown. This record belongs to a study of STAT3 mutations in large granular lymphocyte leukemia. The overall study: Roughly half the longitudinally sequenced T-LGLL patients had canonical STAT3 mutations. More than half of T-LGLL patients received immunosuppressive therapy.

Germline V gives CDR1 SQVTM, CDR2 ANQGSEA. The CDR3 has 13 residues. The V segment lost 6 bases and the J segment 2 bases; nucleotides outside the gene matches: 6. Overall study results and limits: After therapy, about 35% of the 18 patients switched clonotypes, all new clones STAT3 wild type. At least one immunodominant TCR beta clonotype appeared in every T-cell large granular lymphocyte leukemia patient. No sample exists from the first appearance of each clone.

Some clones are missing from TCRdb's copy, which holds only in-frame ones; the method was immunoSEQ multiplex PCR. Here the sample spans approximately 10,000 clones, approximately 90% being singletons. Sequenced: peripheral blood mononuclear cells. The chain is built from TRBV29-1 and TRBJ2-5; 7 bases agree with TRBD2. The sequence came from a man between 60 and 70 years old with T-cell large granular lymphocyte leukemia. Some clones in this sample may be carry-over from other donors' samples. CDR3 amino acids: CSVDSGSQETQYF. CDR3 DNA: TGCAGCGTAGATAGCGGGTCACAAGAGACCCAGTACTTC.